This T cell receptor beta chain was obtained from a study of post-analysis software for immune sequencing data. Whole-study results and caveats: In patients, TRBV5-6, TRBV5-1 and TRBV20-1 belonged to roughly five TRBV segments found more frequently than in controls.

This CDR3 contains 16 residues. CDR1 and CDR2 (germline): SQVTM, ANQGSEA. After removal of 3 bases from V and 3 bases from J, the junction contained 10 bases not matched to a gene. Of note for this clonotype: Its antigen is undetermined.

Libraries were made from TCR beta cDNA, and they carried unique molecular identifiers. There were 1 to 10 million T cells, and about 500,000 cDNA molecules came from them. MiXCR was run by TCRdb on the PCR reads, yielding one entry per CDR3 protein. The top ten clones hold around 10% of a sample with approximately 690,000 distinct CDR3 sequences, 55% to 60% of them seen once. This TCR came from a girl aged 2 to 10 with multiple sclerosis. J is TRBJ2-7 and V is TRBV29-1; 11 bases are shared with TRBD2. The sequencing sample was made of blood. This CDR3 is CSVDTSGSGIGYEQYF. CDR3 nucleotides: TGCAGCGTTGATACTAGCGGGAGTGGAATTGGCTACGAGCAGTACTTC.